This T cell receptor beta chain was recovered during a study of T cell repertoires in cytomegalovirus infection. A note on this clonotype: Antigen: not known.

TCRdb re-called the reads with MiXCR, one entry per CDR3 protein. The sample lists approximately 260,000 distinct CDR3 sequences; roughly 21% were seen once. The trim removed 11 bases at V and 6 bases at J, leaving 7 bases unmatched. CDR1 is ENHRY, CDR2 SYGVKD, per germline. This CDR3 region has 13 residues. V usage is TRBV10-3 and J usage is TRBJ2-1; TRBD2 agrees at 10 bases. Material: cultured PBMCs, obtained from culture after CMV antigen stimulation. The receptor's source is a human donor in good health (CMV status not recorded). Some clones in this sample may be carry-over from other donors' samples. The CDR3 protein is CAAGTSDLNEQFF. The DNA for the CDR3 is TGTGCCGCCGGGACTAGCGACCTCAATGAGCAGTTCTTC.